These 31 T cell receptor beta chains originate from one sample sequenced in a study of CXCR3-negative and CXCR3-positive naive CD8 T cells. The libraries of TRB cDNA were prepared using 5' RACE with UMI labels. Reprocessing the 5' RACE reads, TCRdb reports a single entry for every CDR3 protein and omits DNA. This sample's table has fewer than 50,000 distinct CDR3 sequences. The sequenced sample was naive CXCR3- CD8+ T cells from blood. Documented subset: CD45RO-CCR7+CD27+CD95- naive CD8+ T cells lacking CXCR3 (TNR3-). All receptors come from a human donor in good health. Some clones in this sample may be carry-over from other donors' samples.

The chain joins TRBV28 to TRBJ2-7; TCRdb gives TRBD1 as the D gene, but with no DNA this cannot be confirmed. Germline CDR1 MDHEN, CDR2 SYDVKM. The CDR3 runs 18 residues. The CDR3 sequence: CASSSAPGYSDTPYEQYF.

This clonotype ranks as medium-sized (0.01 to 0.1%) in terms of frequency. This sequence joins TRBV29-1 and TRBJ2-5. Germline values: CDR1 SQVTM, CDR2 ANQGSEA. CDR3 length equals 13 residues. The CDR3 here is CSVGRQNQETQYF.

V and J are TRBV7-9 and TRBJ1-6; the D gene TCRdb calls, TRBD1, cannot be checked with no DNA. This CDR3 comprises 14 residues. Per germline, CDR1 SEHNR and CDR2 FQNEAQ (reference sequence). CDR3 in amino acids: CASSPGQGFSPLHF.

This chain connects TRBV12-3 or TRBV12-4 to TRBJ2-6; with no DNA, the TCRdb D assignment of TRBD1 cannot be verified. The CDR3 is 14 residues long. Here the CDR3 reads CATLGGTGANVLTF.

The CDR3 here is CASSLEALFYEQYF. The rearrangement joins TRBV5-1 to TRBJ2-7; the D gene TCRdb calls, TRBD2, cannot be checked with no DNA. Germline CDR1 and CDR2: SGHRS and YFSETQ. This CDR3 has 14 residues.

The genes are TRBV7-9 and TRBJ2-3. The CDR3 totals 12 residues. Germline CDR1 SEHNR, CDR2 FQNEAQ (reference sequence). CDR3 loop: CASSSGTDTQYF.

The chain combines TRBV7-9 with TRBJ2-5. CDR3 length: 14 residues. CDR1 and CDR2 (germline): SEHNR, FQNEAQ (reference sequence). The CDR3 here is CASRPEYLQETQYF.

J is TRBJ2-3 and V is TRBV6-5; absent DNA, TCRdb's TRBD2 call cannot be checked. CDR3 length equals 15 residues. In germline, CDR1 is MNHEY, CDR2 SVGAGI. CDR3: CASSKTSGSLDTQYF.

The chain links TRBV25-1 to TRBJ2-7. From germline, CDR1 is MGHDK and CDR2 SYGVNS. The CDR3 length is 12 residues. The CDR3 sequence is CASSELAAEQYF.

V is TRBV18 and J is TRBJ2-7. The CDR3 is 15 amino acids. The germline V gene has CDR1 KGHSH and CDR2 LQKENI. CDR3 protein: CASSPPGQVSYEQYF.

CDR3 amino acids: CASSLPQGRNTEAFF. The chain has TRBV5-1 and TRBJ1-1. Germline V lookup: CDR1 SGHRS, CDR2 YFSETQ. The CDR3 length is 15 residues.

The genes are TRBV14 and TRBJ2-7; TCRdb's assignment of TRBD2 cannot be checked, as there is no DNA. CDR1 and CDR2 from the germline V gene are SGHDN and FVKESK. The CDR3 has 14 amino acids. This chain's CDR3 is CASSQGLAGLEQYF.

Here the CDR3 reads CASSQSQTGLVGNQPQHF. The chain uses TRBV4-3 and TRBJ1-5. This CDR3 is built from 18 residues. The germline V gene has CDR1 LGHNA and CDR2 YSLEER.

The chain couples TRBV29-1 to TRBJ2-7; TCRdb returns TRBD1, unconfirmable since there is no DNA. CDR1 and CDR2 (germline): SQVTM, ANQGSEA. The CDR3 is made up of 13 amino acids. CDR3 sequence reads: CSVEPPGAGEQYF.

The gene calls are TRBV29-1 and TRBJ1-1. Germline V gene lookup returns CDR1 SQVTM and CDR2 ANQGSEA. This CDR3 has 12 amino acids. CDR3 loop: CSVVISGTEAFF.

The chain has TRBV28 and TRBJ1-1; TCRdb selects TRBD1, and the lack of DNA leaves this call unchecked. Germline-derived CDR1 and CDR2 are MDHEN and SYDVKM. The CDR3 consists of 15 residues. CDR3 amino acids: CASSLTRQGGTEAFF.

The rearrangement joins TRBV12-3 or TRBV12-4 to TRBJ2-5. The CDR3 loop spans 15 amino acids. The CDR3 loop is CASSLEFRFQETQYF.

CDR3 protein: CASSPWSESKNTEAFF. This chain links TRBV7-9 with TRBJ1-1; no DNA is available, so the TRBD1 call from TCRdb remains unchecked. The germline CDR1 and CDR2 sequences are SEHNR and FQNEAQ (reference sequence). The CDR3 length is 16 residues.

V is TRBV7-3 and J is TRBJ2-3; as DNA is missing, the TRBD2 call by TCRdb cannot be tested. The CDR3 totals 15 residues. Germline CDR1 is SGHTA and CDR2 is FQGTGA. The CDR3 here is CASSLTGGVTDTQYF.

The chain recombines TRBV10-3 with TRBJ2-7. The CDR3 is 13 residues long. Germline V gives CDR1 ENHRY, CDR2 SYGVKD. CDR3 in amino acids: CAISGQTEYEQYF.

CDR3: CASSHGDRGNEAFF. The chain employs TRBV9 and TRBJ1-1; TCRdb's assignment of TRBD1 cannot be checked, as there is no DNA. The CDR3 runs 14 residues. CDR1 SGDLS and CDR2 YYNGEE come from the germline V gene.

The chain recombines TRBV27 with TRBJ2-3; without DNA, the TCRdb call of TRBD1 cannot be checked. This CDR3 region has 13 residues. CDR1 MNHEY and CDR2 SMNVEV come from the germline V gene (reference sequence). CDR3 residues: CASRSGATDTQYF.

CDR3: CASSFPDGRPGELFF. V and J are TRBV7-9 and TRBJ2-2. Per the germline V gene, CDR1 is SEHNR and CDR2 is FQNEAQ (reference sequence). This CDR3 has 15 residues. The variable domain in full, completed from reference TRBV7-9 and TRBJ2-2, reads DTGVSQNPRHKITKRGQNVTFRCDPISEHNRLYWYRQTLGQGPEFLTYFQNEAQLEKSRLLSDRFSAERPKGSFSTLEIQRTEQGDSAMYLCASSFPDGRPGELFFGEGSRLTVL.

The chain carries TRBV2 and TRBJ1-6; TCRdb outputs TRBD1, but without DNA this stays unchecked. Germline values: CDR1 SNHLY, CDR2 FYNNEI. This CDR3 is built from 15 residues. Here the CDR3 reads CASSRGTNQNSPLHF.

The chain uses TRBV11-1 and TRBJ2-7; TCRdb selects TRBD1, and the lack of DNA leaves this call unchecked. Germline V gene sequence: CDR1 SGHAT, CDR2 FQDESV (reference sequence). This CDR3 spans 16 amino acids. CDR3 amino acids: CASSQEDSVSSYEQYF.

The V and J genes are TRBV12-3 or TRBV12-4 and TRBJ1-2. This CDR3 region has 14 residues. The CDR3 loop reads CASKAVGANYGYTF.

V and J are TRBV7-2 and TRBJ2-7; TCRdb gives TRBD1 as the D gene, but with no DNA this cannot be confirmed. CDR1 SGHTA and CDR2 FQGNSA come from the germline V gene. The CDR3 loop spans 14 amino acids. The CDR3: CASSPGSGTTEQYF.

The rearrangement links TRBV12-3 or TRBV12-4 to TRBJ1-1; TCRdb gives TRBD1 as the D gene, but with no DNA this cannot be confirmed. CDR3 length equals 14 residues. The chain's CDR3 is CASKRGDSDTEAFF.

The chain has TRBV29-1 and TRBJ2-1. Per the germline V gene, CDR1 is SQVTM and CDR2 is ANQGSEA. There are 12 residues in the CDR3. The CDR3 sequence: CSVDDRYNEQFF.

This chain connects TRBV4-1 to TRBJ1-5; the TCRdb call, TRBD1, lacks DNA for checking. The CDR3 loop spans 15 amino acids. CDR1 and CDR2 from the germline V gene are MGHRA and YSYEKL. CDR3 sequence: CASSQDRAQGQPQHF.

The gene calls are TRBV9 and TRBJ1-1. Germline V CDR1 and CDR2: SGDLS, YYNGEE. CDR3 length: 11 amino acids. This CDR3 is CASSSLSEAFF.